Presented here are 5 T cell receptor beta chains from one specimen sequenced in a study of blood T cells in healthy people across ages. Alongside a J-beta primer mix, a sample-barcoded 5' primer served in a second PCR lasting about 7 to 11 cycles. Via MiXCR, TCRdb re-called the 5' RACE reads, giving one row per CDR3 protein. The sample has some 1.7 million distinct CDR3 sequences, over 25% seen once. The sample was blood. These receptors all come from a young woman in good health.

This clonotype was counted at least ten times. This rearrangement joins TRBV2 to TRBJ2-1; 7 nucleotides match TRBD2. V shed 6 bases and J 4 bases; nucleotides not matched to a gene: 3. Germline-derived CDR1 and CDR2 are SNHLY and FYNNEI. There are 13 residues in the CDR3. The CDR3 loop is CASSTSEYNEQFF. The CDR3, as DNA: TGTGCCAGCAGCACTAGCGAATACAATGAGCAGTTCTTC.

This clonotype was counted many times. This chain uses TRBV6-1 with TRBJ2-3, with TRBD1 as a possible D gene (6 bases). The CDR3 is 16 residues long. Between the trimmed V and J ends, which lost 4 bases and 2 bases, there was a span of 16 bases. In germline, CDR1 is MNHNS, CDR2 SASEGT. The CDR3 sequence: CASSALGQSFTDTQYF. The CDR3 bases are TGTGCCAGCAGTGCACTTGGACAGAGCTTCACAGATACGCAGTATTTT.

This clonotype was observed a handful of times. The chain links TRBV3-1 to TRBJ1-5; D unclear. Germline-derived CDR1 and CDR2 are LGHDT and YNNKEL (reference sequence). This CDR3 is 15 amino acids long. The V and J ends lost 1 base and 5 bases respectively, with 12 bases between them. The CDR3 region is CASSQGAGGHQPQHF. CDR3 in DNA: TGTGCCAGCAGCCAAGGGGCGGGTGGCCATCAGCCCCAGCATTTT.

This clonotype has just a few counts. The V call is TRBV3-1, the J call TRBJ2-7, with a tentative D call TRBD1 (6 bases). V was pared by 4 bases and J by 4 bases, with 17 bases between. Germline V lookup: CDR1 LGHDT, CDR2 YNNKEL (reference sequence). The CDR3 covers 15 residues. This chain's CDR3 is CASSLGAGERYEQYF. The CDR3 nucleotides read TGTGCCAGCAGCCTAGGGGCAGGGGAACGATACGAGCAGTACTTC.

This clonotype showed up just a few times. V gene TRBV5-5 combines with J gene TRBJ2-1; TRBD2 aligns across 8 bases. With 0 bases clipped from V and 0 bases from J, the junction kept 2 bases outside the gene matches. Germline lookup yields CDR1 SGHKS and CDR2 YYEKEE (reference sequence). CDR3 length equals 16 residues. The CDR3 loop reads CASSLAAGASYNEQFF. In nucleotides, the CDR3 is TGTGCCAGCAGCTTGGCAGCGGGGGCCTCCTACAATGAGCAGTTCTTC. Combining the CDR3 with reference TRBV5-5 and TRBJ2-1 gives the whole variable domain DAGVTQSPTHLIKTRGQQVTLRCSPISGHKSVSWYQQVLGQGPQFIFQYYEKEERGRGNFPDRFSARQFPNYSSELNVNALLLGDSALYLCASSLAAGASYNEQFFGPGTRLTVL.